This T cell receptor beta chain was identified in a study of shared T cell receptors in the human thymus. Only in-frame clones appear in the TCRdb table, and some are missing; sequencing was by immunoSEQ multiplex PCR. The sample yields hundreds of thousands of clones, around 87% seen once. The trim removed 0 bases at V and 3 bases at J, leaving 4 bases unmatched. CDR3 length: 16 residues. Germline-derived CDR1 and CDR2 are SGDLS and YYNGEE. The sample was also reused in another study, on human thymus T cells. That paper states: It was healthy Finnish infants having corrective surgery for congenital heart defects who were the donors. Corrective heart surgery yielded the resections from which the thymus tissue came. V and J gene usage appeared biased in thymic and blood repertoires.

The sequenced material came from thymocytes. This sequence originates from a boy under two years old with a congenital heart defect. The V gene is TRBV9, the J gene TRBJ2-2; TRBD2 matches at 8 bases. The CDR3 nucleotides are TGTGCCAGCAGCGTAGTAAGCGGGGGCTACACCGGGGAGCTGTTTTTT. Residues: CASSVVSGGYTGELFF.